This T cell receptor (beta chain) came from a study of vaccination effects on CD4 cells after COVID-19. Concerning this clone itself: Its antigen is undetermined.

The CDR3 length is 16 residues. CDR1 MNHEY and CDR2 SVGEGT come from the germline V gene. The V end was cut by 5 bases, the J end by 0 bases, with 15 bases between. Antigen-specific CD4+ T cell clonotypes were called by their expansion after viral peptide-pool culture in ViraFEST. Isolation of CD4+ T cells took place after about ten days of culture. This person's SARS-CoV-2 infection, confirmed by PCR, occurred between March and December 2020. Data came from immunoSEQ multiplex PCR; TCRdb stores just in-frame clones and leaves some out. The sample consists of 35,000 to 45,000 clones, about 78% of them appearing once.

The gene calls are TRBV6-2 or TRBV6-3 and TRBJ2-3, with D perhaps assigned TRBD1 or TRBD2 (6 bases each). The input for sequencing was CD4+ T cells from PBMCs cultured with HCoV-NL63 spike peptides, taken before COVID-19 vaccination. This receptor was identified in a human donor who had a prior SARS-CoV-2 infection. CDR3 sequence (DNA): TGTGCCAGCAGTAGGGGGGACGGGGGAAGCACAGATACGCAGTATTTT. Amino acid sequence: CASSRGDGGSTDTQYF.